This passage covers 18 T cell receptor beta chains from one sample sequenced in a study of metastatic and nonmetastatic thyroid tumors. All patients were treatment-naive before thyroid surgery. TCRdb re-called the PCR reads through MiXCR. The sample carries 8,000 to 10,000 clones, over 12% recorded once. The specimen sequenced was blood. The source is a female donor with papillary thyroid cancer or a benign thyroid nodule (not recorded which). Some clones in this sample may be carry-over from other donors' samples.

This clone is medium-sized. J is TRBJ2-2 and V is TRBV12-3 or TRBV12-4; D is unresolved. The CDR3 loop spans 11 amino acids. Trimming took off 4 bases at V and 7 bases at J, with 4 bases between the two ends. The CDR3 protein is CASSSGGELFF. DNA of the CDR3: TGTGCCAGCAGTTCGGGCGGGGAGCTGTTTTTT.

Worth noting for this clone: The germline gene is not matched at one end of the junction; a read error may be the cause. The chain carries TRBV6-6 and TRBJ2-3, with 7 bases matching TRBD2. This CDR3 spans 15 amino acids. Germline V CDR1 and CDR2: MNHNY, SVGAGI (reference sequence). The CDR3 DNA is TGTGCCAGCAGTGACTCTTACGGGGGGTTCGATACGCAGTATTTT. Translating gives CASSDSYGGFDTQYF.

This clone was seen repeatedly, ten times or more. The chain couples TRBV11-2 to TRBJ2-5, with D perhaps TRBD1 or TRBD2 (5 bases each). V lost 3 bases, J lost 5 bases, and 13 bases lay in between. The germline CDR1 and CDR2 sequences are SGHAT and FQNNGV. The CDR3 has 14 amino acids. CDR3 DNA: TGTGCCAGCAGCTTGGGGGATTCACGGGAGACCCAGTACTTC. This translates into CASSLGDSRETQYF.

This clone was recorded at least ten times. The chain combines TRBV7-6 with TRBJ2-1, with D perhaps TRBD2 (5 bases). CDR1 and CDR2 from the germline V gene are SGHVS and FNYEAQ. CDR3 length: 13 residues. V lost 3 bases to trimming and J lost 4 bases, with 7 bases between them. In DNA form, the CDR3 reads TGTGCCAGCAGCTTCGGGGAGTACAATGAGCAGTTCTTC. Its protein product is CASSFGEYNEQFF. The full variable domain, completed using reference TRBV7-6 and TRBJ2-1, is GAGVSQSPRYKVTKRGQDVALRCDPISGHVSLYWYRQALGQGPEFLTYFNYEAQQDKSGLPNDRFSAERPEGSISTLTIQRTEQRDSAMYRCASSFGEYNEQFFGPGTRLTVL.

The chain is built from TRBV11-2 and TRBJ2-3; TRBD2 matches at 12 bases. CDR1 and CDR2 from the germline V gene are SGHAT and FQNNGV. The CDR3 contains 16 residues. The trim removed 5 bases at V and 0 bases at J, leaving 3 bases unmatched. CDR3 in amino acids: CASSSGTSGSTDTQYF. The DNA for the CDR3 is TGTGCCAGCAGCAGTGGGACTAGCGGGAGCACAGATACGCAGTATTTT.

By share of the sample, this clone is medium-sized (0.01 to 0.1%). The chain links TRBV2 to TRBJ1-2; a weak D match, TRBD1 (6 bases). CDR1 and CDR2 from the germline V gene are SNHLY and FYNNEI. V lost 3 bases and J 2 bases, leaving 13 bases between the germline ends. The CDR3 is 15 amino acids. The CDR3 region has the DNA TGTGCCAGCAGTGAGTCGGGACAAGAAAACTATGGCTACACCTTC. Amino acid sequence: CASSESGQENYGYTF.

In its sample, this clone ranks as large. V usage is TRBV6-1 and J usage is TRBJ1-2; 8 bases are a match to TRBD1. The V gene end was trimmed by 8 bases and the J gene end by 5 bases; junction bases not matched to a gene: 4. The CDR3 covers 12 residues. The germline CDR1 and CDR2 sequences are MNHNS and SASEGT. The CDR3 region has the DNA TGTGCCAGCGGGGACAGGCTTTATGGCTACACCTTC. Protein: CASGDRLYGYTF.

By proportion, this clone is medium-sized (0.01 to 0.1%). The V call is TRBV6-1, the J call TRBJ1-1; the match to TRBD1 covers 10 bases. From germline, CDR1 is MNHNS and CDR2 SASEGT. V trimming: 4 bases; J trimming: 4 bases; junction bases outside the gene matches: 12. This CDR3 is built from 17 residues. This CDR3 reads CASSGAGQGMGGTEAFF. CDR3 DNA: TGTGCCAGCAGTGGGGCGGGACAGGGGATGGGAGGCACTGAAGCTTTCTTT.

The table lists this clone with many counts. The junction shows a germline mismatch at one end, possibly a read error. This same CDR3 is encoded by further DNA sequences in the sample. This chain joins TRBV7-9 and TRBJ1-2; the match to TRBD1 covers 9 bases. The CDR3 has 14 residues. Germline loops: CDR1 SEHNR, CDR2 FQNEAQ (reference sequence). CDR3 nucleotides: TGTGCCAGCAGCACCGGACAGGGGAACTACGGCTACACCTTC. It yields the protein CASSTGQGNYGYTF.

The chain couples TRBV28 to TRBJ2-3; no reliable D call. The germline CDR1 and CDR2 sequences are MDHEN and SYDVKM. V was trimmed by 5 bases and J by 3 bases, leaving 6 bases between them. The CDR3 consists of 12 residues. CDR3 residues: CASSPPTDTQYF. The DNA for the CDR3 is TGTGCCAGCAGTCCCCCAACAGATACGCAGTATTTT.

This clone has only a few counts. The CDR3 is CASGKGDRASPLHF. CDR3 DNA: TGTGCCAGCGGGAAAGGGGACAGGGCCTCACCCCTCCACTTT. The chain uses TRBV28 and TRBJ1-6; 9 bases are a match to TRBD1. The CDR3 is 14 residues long. Germline values: CDR1 MDHEN, CDR2 SYDVKM. The J segment lost 10 bases and the V segment lost 8 bases, leaving 9 bases of the junction unmatched.

By proportion, this clone is medium-sized. V usage is TRBV14 and J usage is TRBJ1-2; TRBD1 is a possible D gene (6 bases). The CDR3 spans 13 residues. V dropped 6 bases and J dropped 7 bases, with 15 bases sitting between them. Per germline, CDR1 SGHDN and CDR2 FVKESK. Written as DNA, the CDR3 is TGTGCCAGCAGTGGCTTGGGGACAAGTGGCTACACCTTC. Its translation: CASSGLGTSGYTF.

This clone was found many times. The V gene is TRBV19, the J gene TRBJ2-2; D ambiguous. Between the trimmed V and J ends, which lost 6 bases and 0 bases, there was a span of 14 bases. The length of the CDR3 is 16 residues. Germline assignment: CDR1 LNHDA and CDR2 SQIVND (reference sequence). The CDR3 is CASSQDQAANTGELFF. CDR3 nucleotide sequence: TGTGCCAGTAGCCAGGATCAAGCCGCGAACACCGGGGAGCTGTTTTTT.

This clone was observed many times. This chain uses TRBV30 with TRBJ2-1; the match to TRBD2 covers 14 bases. Germline CDR1 and CDR2: GTSNPN and SVGIG (reference sequence). This CDR3 comprises 17 residues. Trimming removed 1 base from V and 0 bases from J; junction bases left unmatched: 2. This CDR3 is CAWSGLAGGSSYNEQFF. Written as DNA, the CDR3 is TGTGCCTGGAGTGGACTAGCGGGAGGGTCCTCCTACAATGAGCAGTTCTTC.

This clone was recorded at least ten times. The chain joins TRBV7-9 to TRBJ1-1; D is undetermined. The germline V gene has CDR1 SEHNR and CDR2 FQNEAQ (reference sequence). V lost 3 bases and J 5 bases, leaving 16 bases between the germline ends. The CDR3 spans 15 residues. CDR3 in amino acids: CASSLGRTLDTEAFF. The DNA of the CDR3 is TGTGCCAGCAGCTTGGGAAGGACTTTGGATACTGAAGCTTTCTTT.

This clone was counted ten times or more. The chain has TRBV7-9 and TRBJ2-1; a weak D match, TRBD2 (5 bases). CDR3 size: 12 residues. Trimming took 2 bases from V and 9 from J, leaving 8 bases between them. Germline lookup yields CDR1 SEHNR and CDR2 FQNEAQ (reference sequence). The CDR3 DNA sequence: TGTGCCAGCAGCTTATGGGCGGGTGAGCAGTTCTTC. This sequence encodes CASSLWAGEQFF. The variable domain in full, with the rest retrieved from reference TRBV7-9 and TRBJ2-1, is DTGVSQNPRHKITKRGQNVTFRCDPISEHNRLYWYRQTLGQGPEFLTYFQNEAQLEKSRLLSDRFSAERPKGSFSTLEIQRTEQGDSAMYLCASSLWAGEQFFGPGTRLTVL.

Concerning this clone itself: Distinct nucleotide sequences in the sample also encode this CDR3. The chain carries TRBV20-1 and TRBJ2-7; 9 bases map to TRBD1. CDR1 and CDR2 from the germline V gene are DFQATT and SNEGSKA (reference sequence). The junction had 6 bases not matched to a gene; V was cut back by 6 bases and J by 3 bases. The CDR3 sequence is 13 residues long. This chain's CDR3 is CSAPGQGLYEQYF. CDR3 coding DNA: TGCAGTGCCCCGGGACAGGGCCTCTACGAGCAGTACTTC.

Judged by abundance, this clone is medium-sized (0.01 to 0.1%). V and J are TRBV11-2 and TRBJ2-1; perhaps TRBD2 as D (6 bases). In germline, CDR1 is SGHAT, CDR2 FQNNGV. The CDR3 sequence is 13 residues long. The germline V and J ends were trimmed by 5 bases and 7 bases, with 12 bases remaining between them. CDR3 DNA sequence: TGTGCCAGCAGCAGGAACGCGGGGAATGAGCAGTTCTTC. Its protein is CASSRNAGNEQFF.